The source of this TCR beta chain is a study of cytomegalovirus exposure and HLA in healthy donors (dated by TCRdb to the late 2010s). Background on the whole study: An earlier analysis of several hundred of the donors reported about 250 Gb of sequence data and 100 million to 130 million unique TCR beta sequences from 150 million to 200 million T cells. Donor age, sex, ethnicity and CMV serostatus were compiled alongside the repertoire data. In a later analysis, previously published TCR beta repertoires from 666 donors were re-analyzed and high-resolution HLA genotyping was added so that TCR occurrence patterns could be studied. An earlier analysis of 500 to 750 of the donors applied high-throughput TCR beta sequencing to assess whether each TCR beta V gene segment acted as functional or pseudogenic. Rather than drawing on any new phenotypic data, the later analysis identified candidate immune exposures from TCR beta sequences and the way those sequences occurred across donors. Among several hundred genotyped donors of the cohort, an average of roughly 230,000 unique TCR beta nucleotide sequences was sequenced per donor, of which 15% to 20% were non-productive. The genetic ancestry cluster associated with self-reported Caucasian donors included about 81% of the 350 to 500 genotyped donors. The study aimed to test whether signatures of past pathogen exposure could be identified by cataloging public T cell receptors. The number of donors typed differed by locus, with roughly 629-640 for A, B, C, DRB1 and DQB1, 522 for DQA1, 600 to 610 for DPA1, and 472 for DPB1. Class I and class II HLA loci were covered by the typing at four-digit resolution. Genome-wide SNP genotypes for about three fifths of the 666 donors were used in a later genetic analysis, which treated that subset as a discovery cohort. Every discovery cohort repertoire had been produced on one sequencing platform. To predict cytomegalovirus infection status, the study brought together high-throughput TCR immunosequencing, statistical association of individual TCRs with disease status, and machine learning. A separate validation cohort of 100 to 150 different subjects was used in addition to the 666-subject first cohort. An early release covering roughly 640 HLA-typed donors comprised roughly 300 gigabases of sequencing data and 85 million or so unique TCR sequences. Because of strong linkage in the cohort, 5 or 6 DR-DQ haplotypes were treated as single units for association and clustering. The T cell repertoires of under 750 subjects were profiled by immunosequencing and related to cytomegalovirus serostatus.

A few counts support this clone. The antigen it binds to is not known. There are no base qualities to consult, and no much larger clone falls within one base. The paper as a whole reports these results and caveats: While some public TCRs were present in many individuals, most TCR sequences turned up only very rarely across donors. A later genetic analysis associated a missense DCLRE1C variant with V-gene and J-gene trimming of TCR beta chains, and an independent cohort replicated the association. CMV serostatus was the only immune exposure information available for the cohort. In an earlier analysis of some 500 of the donors, most TCR beta V segments were observed in productive rearrangements about 90% or about 30% of the time, broadly matching IMGT annotations. Because HLA typing was missing for some donors at each locus, association tests included only the typed subset. Roughly 15 rarely observed V segments, including chromosome 9 orphons, were excluded from the earlier analysis of a few hundred of the donors because counts were too low. Presence/absence analyses assumed roughly uniform sequencing depth across donors, an assumption that may not hold. Compared with equally common non-associated chains, HLA-associated TCR beta chains in a later analysis were more clonally expanded and had lower generation probabilities. Linkage disequilibrium might explain the correlated functional status among segregating V segments, but an unknown experimental factor could not be excluded. Compared with the approximately 670-donor mean, donors in an Asian-associated ancestry cluster had fewer N-insertions in productive TCRs, according to a later genetic analysis. Strong co-occurrence of HLA alleles, especially DR and DQ, made assigning TCR associations to individual alleles difficult. The sequencing pipeline was judged likely to have produced a cluster of highly shared sequence variants as a technical artifact. A later analysis found that TCR association rates varied across HLA loci, with DRB1 alleles showing the most associated TCRs and HLA-C alleles the fewest. At a false discovery rate of 0.05, a later analysis linked around 15,000 TCR beta sequences to specific HLA alleles. In a later analysis, most CMV-associated TCR beta chains were found to appear HLA-restricted, with HLA associations seemingly driven largely by CMV exposure. This cohort had only TCR beta chains sequenced, and the lack of alpha or paired-chain data limited which features could be detected. Cytomegalovirus status was reported to be diagnosed by the classifier with high specificity and sensitivity in both the original and validation cohorts. The 87-base-pair reads could not distinguish some IMGT-functional V segments, including TRBV6-2 and TRBV6-3, so those segments were excluded. According to the authors, the approach could potentially be generalized to other disease states and immunological phenotypes. A later analysis reported that several top co-occurrence clusters appeared linked to parvovirus B19, influenza, CMV and Epstein-Barr virus. In vitro tests confirmed that a few of the cytomegalovirus-associated TCR beta chains recognize cytomegalovirus antigens. A total of around 150 TCR beta chains were listed by the study as associated with cytomegalovirus. A further reported finding was that TCR beta sequences accurately predicted the HLA-A and HLA-B alleles for most subjects in the first cohort.

The cohort comprised 550 to 700 healthy bone marrow donors. At the time of sampling, every cohort member was nominally healthy, though immune exposures that went unrecorded were likely present. The donor tested CMV seronegative, placing the donor among the 350 or so seronegative members of the cohort. Each donor provided a peripheral blood sample, and peripheral blood mononuclear cells were used for TCR beta sequencing. The Qiagen DNeasy Blood Extraction Kit was used to extract genomic DNA from the blood cell samples. The library was generated by the immunoSEQ multiplex PCR assay. For the multiplex PCR, a mixture combining 60 forward primers for TCR Vbeta segments and 13 reverse primers for TCR Jbeta segments was used. A multiplex PCR assay on genomic DNA amplified the CDR3 region of rearranged TCR beta genes. The amplified TCR beta libraries were sequenced on the Illumina HiSeq System as 87-base-pair reads. The study's processing was this. A later analysis tallied 75 million to 85 million unique TCR beta chains across the 610 or so repertoires, and roughly 11 million of those chains were shared by two or more donors. A nearest-neighbor algorithm error-corrected the raw reads and collapsed the reads into unique sequences, merging closely related sequences to remove PCR and sequencing errors. Alignment of CDR3 sequences to IMGT reference sequences was used to assign V, D and J gene segments. For a sequence to be retained, a match of at least six nucleotides to both a V gene segment and a J gene segment was required. Rearrangements were classified as productive when the CDR3 lacked stop codons and remained in frame with V and J, and all other rearrangements were classified as non-productive. Following IMGT convention, CDR3 was defined as the stretch from the second conserved V-encoded cysteine up to the conserved J-encoded phenylalanine. The earlier analysis of 500 to 650 of the donors excluded any sequence lacking an unambiguous match to a single V gene segment. An earlier analysis of fewer than 750 of the donors classified V segments as functional when productive rearrangements were above 56.7% and as segregating when the standard deviation between donors was above 5%. A statistical classification framework was built to diagnose cytomegalovirus status from the catalog of TCR beta chain sequences. In a later analysis, V and J genes were assigned by comparing TCR nucleotide sequences against IMGT/GENE-DB human TR gene sequences. Using the TCRdist pipeline, a later analysis assigned CDR3 sequences along with most-parsimonious VDJ recombination scenarios. In a later analysis, each TCR beta chain was defined by its CDR3 amino acid sequence together with its V-gene family, and reads lacking a unique V-gene family were excluded. In a later analysis, nearly 600 highly shared, low-generation-probability nucleotide sequences were removed to address suspected cross-contamination and a sequencing artifact. In a later analysis, a clonal expansion index for each public chain was calculated from normalized within-repertoire ranks of inferred template counts. In a later analysis, generation probabilities were computed using a VDJ recombination model fitted to out-of-frame rearrangements, and the results were checked against IGoR. In a later analysis, TCR-TCR, TCR-HLA and TCR-CMV co-occurrence was scored with hypergeometric tests, and a repertoire-size bias correction was applied to TCR pairs. To estimate false discovery rates, a later analysis permuted the HLA or CMV assignments 20 times. In a later analysis, co-occurring TCRs were grouped using DBSCAN, and TCRdist sequence similarity was added for clustering within HLA-allele-positive subsets. Repertoires with fewer than 30,000 or more than 120,000 public chains were left out of co-occurrence clustering, as were four to six repertoires with anomalous nucleotide sharing. Not all clones reach the TCRdb copy of this immuneACCESS table, which keeps in-frame sequences only. Checked studies attribute under half of the gap to unresolved V genes and leave the rest unexplained. V and J calls plus clone size are reproduced from that table; the DNA served to infer D and trimming. The sample yields approximately 96,000 clones; around two thirds were counted once. The top ten hold approximately 2% of the sample.

The germline V gene sets CDR1 to LGHNA and CDR2 to YSLEER. V and J are truncated by 1 base and 3 bases respectively, leaving an intervening sequence of 9 bases. The cysteine opens and the phenylalanine closes a CDR3 of 14 amino acids. Only the CDR3 region is kept as DNA, spanning 42 bases read in frame from base 1. The receptor was derived from a male donor in good health and CMV-seronegative. The sample taken for sequencing was PBMCs. The sequence links TRBV4-3 to TRBJ1-1; too little of a D gene remains to name it. The CDR3 region has the sequence CASSQGPRDTEAFF. Read as DNA, the sequence is TGCGCCAGCAGCCAAGGTCCGAGGGACACTGAAGCTTTCTTT.